This section outlines one T cell receptor beta chain sequence together with its context. The sample is drawn from a study of blood T cell repertoires in COVID-19. Study summary: Collection of acute and convalescent COVID-19 samples took place in the United States, Italy and Spain. From T cells, B-cell-depleted T cells, or PBMCs came the material, which was cDNA or gDNA.

In the source study's methods: Amplification with reference gene primers provided the estimates of nucleated cell counts. Generated by immunoSEQ multiplex PCR, the TCRdb table keeps only in-frame clones and is missing some. D and trimming were read from the DNA, whereas the V and J calls and clone size are those reported in that table. Among 100,000 to 120,000 clones, approximately 65% were seen once, and the ten largest hold roughly 7.5%. The CDR3 contains 15 residues. In germline, CDR1 is MGHRA, CDR2 YSYEKL. Trimming pared 4 bases from V and 3 bases from J, leaving 15 bases between. The J gene is TRBJ1-2, the V gene TRBV4-1, with TRBD1 as a possible D gene (6 bases). Sequences were obtained from peripheral blood. The TCR originated in a woman aged 55-69 years with acute or convalescent COVID-19. In DNA form, the CDR3 reads TGCGCCAGCAGCCGGGGACACAACTCTTACTATGGCTACACCTTC. It yields the protein CASSRGHNSYYGYTF.